These 27 T cell receptor beta chains share one sample of origin, sequenced in a study of cytomegalovirus exposure and HLA in healthy donors. PCR involved 60 Vbeta and 13 Jbeta primers. The method was immunoSEQ multiplex PCR; TCRdb's version includes in-frame clones alone and lacks a portion of them. The sample carries more than 80,000 clones, about 81% recorded once. Sample: PBMCs. These receptors all come from a woman aged 40 to 49 in good health and CMV-seropositive.

The chain has TRBV2 and TRBJ2-3, with TRBD2 identical over 12 bases. Germline lookup yields CDR1 SNHLY and CDR2 FYNNEI. The CDR3 spans 18 residues. Losses at the gene ends were 6 bases for V and 0 bases for J; bases not matched to a gene: 10. CDR3 nucleotide sequence: TGTGCCAGCAGAGATCCTAGACTAGCGGGAGAAAGCACAGATACGCAGTATTTT. This encodes CASRDPRLAGESTDTQYF.

Worth noting for this clone: Other DNA sequences within the sample encode an identical CDR3. The V call is TRBV11-2, the J call TRBJ2-1; 7 nucleotides align to TRBD2. Germline V gives CDR1 SGHAT, CDR2 FQNNGV. V dropped 9 bases and J dropped 2; count of bases not matched to a gene: 10. This CDR3 is built from 15 residues. CDR3 residues: CASSRAGLAYNEQFF. The CDR3 bases are TGTGCCAGTAGTAGGGCCGGACTAGCCTACAATGAGCAGTTCTTC.

The rearrangement joins TRBV5-1 to TRBJ2-3; 7 bases match TRBD1. Losses at the gene ends were 3 bases for V and 4 bases for J; bases not matched to a gene: 5. The CDR3 sequence is 14 residues long. The germline gives CDR1 SGHRS, CDR2 YFSETQ. In DNA form, the CDR3 reads TGCGCCAGCAGCTATGACAGGGAAGCAGATACGCAGTATTTT. This gives the protein CASSYDREADTQYF.

The genes are TRBV7-2 and TRBJ1-1, with D perhaps matching TRBD1 (5 bases). From germline, CDR1 is SGHTA and CDR2 FQGNSA. The CDR3 spans 13 residues. The V gene lost 4 bases and the J gene lost 4 bases, with 10 bases spanning the gap. The CDR3 DNA reads TGTGCCAGCAGCTGGGGGGGGAGCACTGAAGCTTTCTTT. This encodes CASSWGGSTEAFF. Full variable domain (remainder filled in from reference TRBV7-2 and TRBJ1-1): GAGVSQSPSNKVTEKGKDVELRCDPISGHTALYWYRQSLGQGLEFLIYFQGNSAPDKSGLPSDRFSAERTGGSVSTLTIQRTQQEDSAVYLCASSWGGSTEAFFGQGTRLTVV.

This chain connects TRBV11-3 to TRBJ2-7; D is ambiguous. This CDR3 region has 14 residues. Trimming cost V 0 bases and J 1 base, with 7 bases left between them. CDR1 is SGHNT and CDR2 is YENEEA in the germline V gene. In nucleotides, the CDR3 is TGTGCCAGCAGCTTAGATCGGGTGTCCTACGAGCAGTACTTC. It is translated as CASSLDRVSYEQYF.

This clone was detected only a few times. The genes are TRBV6-5 and TRBJ2-5; D remains unclear. The V gene lost 6 bases and the J gene lost 5 bases, with 7 bases spanning the gap. The CDR3 loop spans 11 amino acids. The germline CDR1 and CDR2 sequences are MNHEY and SVGAGI. This CDR3 reads CASRTLETQYF. CDR3 bases: TGTGCCAGCAGGACTCTCGAGACCCAGTACTTC.

This chain connects TRBV9 to TRBJ2-7; D remains unclear. The CDR3 is 15 residues long. Trimming took 0 bases from V and 2 from J, leaving 12 bases between them. The germline gives CDR1 SGDLS, CDR2 YYNGEE. In nucleotides, the CDR3 is TGTGCCAGCAGCGTAGTTCGTAACACCGCCTACGAGCAGTACTTC. Its protein is CASSVVRNTAYEQYF. The whole variable domain, filled in from reference TRBV9 and TRBJ2-7, reads DSGVTQTPKHLITATGQRVTLRCSPRSGDLSVYWYQQSLDQGLQFLIQYYNGEERAKGNILERFSAQQFPDLHSELNLSSLELGDSALYFCASSVVRNTAYEQYFGPGTRLTVT.

A remark on this clone: The same CDR3 also results from other DNA sequences found in this sample. The chain has TRBV5-4 and TRBJ2-7; 11 bases agree with TRBD2. The germline CDR1 and CDR2 sequences are SGHNT and YYREEE (reference sequence). V shed 4 bases, J shed 2 bases, and the junction held 5 bases outside the gene matches. The CDR3 is 15 residues long. The DNA of the CDR3 is TGTGCCAGCAGCCTAGGACTAGCGGGTCCCTACGAGCAGTACTTC. Translating gives CASSLGLAGPYEQYF.

The sample holds one count of this clone. The chain combines TRBV18 with TRBJ2-1; 7 bases agree with TRBD2. J was trimmed by 0 bases and V by 1 base; bases with no gene match: 18. Per germline, CDR1 KGHSH and CDR2 LQKENI. This CDR3 has 21 amino acids. The CDR3 DNA is TGTGCCAGCTCACCACGAAAAGGTCTAGGGAACTGGGAGGGCTCCTACAATGAGCAGTTCTTC. Translated, it gives CASSPRKGLGNWEGSYNEQFF. Full variable domain (outside the CDR3, taken from reference TRBV18 and TRBJ2-1): NAGVMQNPRHLVRRRGQEARLRCSPMKGHSHVYWYRQLPEEGLKFMVYLQKENIIDESGMPKERFSAEFPKEGPSILRIQQVVRGDSAAYFCASSPRKGLGNWEGSYNEQFFGPGTRLTVL.

This chain links TRBV27 with TRBJ2-3, with 13 bases identical to TRBD2. CDR1 MNHEY and CDR2 SMNVEV come from the germline V gene (reference sequence). The V gene end was trimmed by 2 bases and the J gene end by 8 bases; junction bases not matched to a gene: 10. The CDR3 is 17 amino acids. CDR3 sequence: CASSLRGTSGTRGTQYF. CDR3 coding DNA: TGTGCCAGCAGTTTACGCGGGACTAGCGGGACCAGGGGTACGCAGTATTTT.

The gene calls are TRBV4-1 and TRBJ2-5; 8 nucleotides agree with TRBD2. The assigned J gene may be wrong: the sequence end matches TRBJ2-7 better. The CDR3 sequence is 20 residues long. Germline CDR1 and CDR2: MGHRA and YSYEKL. The CDR3 DNA is TGCGCCAGCAGCCCCCGGGTTCCCGGACTAGCTTACGACAGCTCCTACGAGCAGTACTTC. Amino acid sequence: CASSPRVPGLAYDSSYEQYF.

V usage is TRBV28 and J usage is TRBJ1-5; 8 bases match TRBD1. V was clipped by 1 base and J by 6 bases; unmatched bases: 5. This CDR3 has 15 amino acids. Germline V gives CDR1 MDHEN, CDR2 SYDVKM. CDR3 residues: CASSLSGGMGQPQHF. DNA of the CDR3: TGTGCCAGCAGTTTATCAGGGGGCATGGGTCAGCCCCAGCATTTT.

The chain carries TRBV11-2 and TRBJ1-1; D is unresolved. Per the germline V gene, CDR1 is SGHAT and CDR2 is FQNNGV. Between the trimmed V and J ends, which lost 5 bases and 1 base, there was a span of 8 bases. The CDR3 runs to 13 residues. CDR3 protein: CASSHTPNTEAFF. CDR3 sequence (DNA): TGTGCCAGCAGCCATACACCGAACACTGAAGCTTTCTTT.

The chain uses TRBV28 and TRBJ2-5, with TRBD1 as a possible D gene (7 bases). The CDR3 totals 17 residues. Germline V gives CDR1 MDHEN, CDR2 SYDVKM. Deletions cut 2 bases from V and 2 bases from J, with 18 bases between. The CDR3 here is CASSLEEGARDQETQYF. The CDR3 DNA follows: TGTGCCAGCAGTTTAGAGGAGGGGGCGCGGGATCAAGAGACCCAGTACTTC.

The chain employs TRBV5-1 and TRBJ2-2, with TRBD2 identical over 8 bases. Germline values: CDR1 SGHRS, CDR2 YFSETQ. This CDR3 is 16 amino acids long. The junction had 6 bases not matched to a gene; V was cut back by 0 bases and J by 5 bases. The CDR3 DNA is TGCGCCAGCAGCTTGGGGCAGGCGGGAGGAACCGGGGAGCTGTTTTTT. It codes for CASSLGQAGGTGELFF.

The V call is TRBV19, the J call TRBJ2-1, with 7 bases fitting TRBD2. Trimming cost V 7 bases and J 10 bases; bases outside gene matches: 13. CDR3 length: 14 residues. Germline lookup yields CDR1 LNHDA and CDR2 SQIVND (reference sequence). The CDR3 reads CASTVPGTKPEQFF. Here the CDR3 DNA reads TGTGCCAGTACGGTCCCCGGGACTAAACCCGAGCAGTTCTTC. Combining the CDR3 with reference TRBV19 and TRBJ2-1 gives the whole variable domain DGGITQSPKYLFRKEGQNVTLSCEQNLNHDAMYWYRQDPGQGLRLIYYSQIVNDFQKGDIAEGYSVSREKKESFPLTVTSAQKNPTAFYLCASTVPGTKPEQFFGPGTRLTVL.

This clone was seen more than once but under ten times. The chain employs TRBV7-2 and TRBJ2-5, with TRBD2 matching 10 bases. The tail of the sequence fits TRBJ2-7 better, so the J call may be wrong. Germline V CDR1 and CDR2: SGHTA, FQGNSA. The CDR3 has 14 residues. CDR3 sequence (DNA): TGTGCCAGCAGCTGGACTAGCGGCTCCTACGAGCAGTACTTC. Residues: CASSWTSGSYEQYF.

This clone was picked up one time. This rearrangement joins TRBV4-1 to TRBJ1-1, with a weak D call TRBD1 (5 bases). The V end lost 3 bases, the J end lost 1 base, and 12 bases lay between the germline ends. The CDR3 runs to 15 residues. Germline V lookup: CDR1 MGHRA, CDR2 YSYEKL. The CDR3 protein is CASSQAGLANTEAFF. CDR3 nucleotides: TGCGCCAGCAGCCAGGCAGGGCTGGCGAACACTGAAGCTTTCTTT.

This chain links TRBV25-1 with TRBJ2-1; a weak D match, TRBD1 (5 bases). Between the trimmed V and J ends, which lost 3 bases and 5 bases, there was a span of 17 bases. Germline CDR1 and CDR2: MGHDK and SYGVNS. CDR3 size: 16 residues. DNA of the CDR3: TGTGCCAGCAGTGACGTGCAGGGATATAGACACAATGAGCAGTTCTTC. Its translation: CASSDVQGYRHNEQFF. Using reference TRBV25-1 and TRBJ2-1 for the parts outside the CDR3, the full variable domain is EADIYQTPRYLVIGTGKKITLECSQTMGHDKMYWYQQDPGMELHLIHYSYGVNSTEKGDLSSESTVSRIRTEHFPLTLESARPSHTSQYLCASSDVQGYRHNEQFFGPGTRLTVL.

The chain recombines TRBV14 with TRBJ2-1; 8 nucleotides match TRBD2. Germline V lookup: CDR1 SGHDN, CDR2 FVKESK. V gave up 0 bases and J gave up 3 bases; unmatched junction bases: 4. The CDR3 is made up of 16 amino acids. The CDR3 DNA is TGTGCCAGCAGCCAAGATATAGCGGGGATCTACAATGAGCAGTTCTTC. It yields the protein CASSQDIAGIYNEQFF.

This clone occurred once. The chain links TRBV28 to TRBJ1-5, with D unresolved. The germline V gene encodes CDR1 MDHEN and CDR2 SYDVKM. V shed 2 bases and J shed 6 bases, with 17 bases lying between them. The CDR3 sequence is 16 residues long. This chain's CDR3 is CASSLAGSSWGQPQHF. As DNA, the CDR3 is TGTGCCAGCAGTTTAGCGGGGTCCTCGTGGGGTCAGCCCCAGCATTTT.

J is TRBJ2-7 and V is TRBV19, with 7 bases that match TRBD1. The CDR3 sequence is 14 residues long. V was clipped by 3 bases and J by 2 bases; unmatched bases: 4. CDR1 and CDR2 (germline): LNHDA, SQIVND (reference sequence). The CDR3 DNA follows: TGTGCCAGTAGTATGGGACAGCGAGCCTACGAGCAGTACTTC. Amino acids: CASSMGQRAYEQYF.

The chain couples TRBV11-1 to TRBJ2-7; TRBD2 matches 7 bases. The J segment lost 4 bases and the V segment lost 4 bases, leaving 4 bases of the junction unmatched. CDR3 length: 13 amino acids. Per the germline V gene, CDR1 is SGHAT and CDR2 is FQDESV (reference sequence). CDR3 nucleotides: TGTGCCAGCAGCTCACTACTAGCGTACGAGCAGTACTTC. Its translation: CASSSLLAYEQYF.

On this clone itself: The junction shows a germline mismatch at one end, possibly a read error. The chain links TRBV7-7 to TRBJ2-5, with 10 bases lining up with TRBD2. This CDR3 region has 17 residues. Germline V gene data show CDR1 as SSHAT and CDR2 as FNYEAQ (reference sequence). DNA for the CDR3: TGTGCTAGCAGCTTAGGAGGGCTAGCGGGAGCCCCAGAGACCCAGTACTTC. This gives the protein CASSLGGLAGAPETQYF.

The chain links TRBV7-8 to TRBJ2-3; TRBD2 matches at 7 bases. The CDR3 loop spans 15 amino acids. Germline V gene sequence: CDR1 SGHVS, CDR2 FQNEAQ. V was pared by 7 bases and J by 4 bases, with 11 bases of the junction left unmatched. The CDR3 DNA is TGTGCCAGCACCCCGGAAGCGGGGCTGCCAGATACGCAGTATTTT. It specifies CASTPEAGLPDTQYF.

V usage is TRBV19 and J usage is TRBJ2-7; 7 bases fit TRBD1. The germline V gene encodes CDR1 LNHDA and CDR2 SQIVND (reference sequence). The junction had 5 bases not matched to a gene; V was cut back by 4 bases and J by 5 bases. The CDR3 has 13 residues. The CDR3 protein is CASSTGGFDEQYF. In DNA, the CDR3 is TGTGCCAGTAGTACAGGGGGATTCGACGAGCAGTACTTC.

This clone has just a few counts. V and J are TRBV15 and TRBJ2-7, with D possibly matching TRBD1 (6 bases). The ends were cut back, 3 bases at V and 5 bases at J, with 17 bases in the middle. Germline CDR1 reads LNHNV; CDR2 reads YYDKDF (reference sequence). CDR3 length equals 15 residues. The CDR3 DNA sequence: TGTGCCACCAGCAGTCGACCGACAGGTTTCAACGAGCAGTACTTC. This sequence encodes CATSSRPTGFNEQYF. The full variable domain, its missing parts supplied by reference TRBV15 and TRBJ2-7, is DAMVIQNPRYQVTQFGKPVTLSCSQTLNHNVMYWYQQKSSQAPKLLFHYYDKDFNNEADTPDNFQSRRPNTSFCFLDIRSPGLGDTAMYLCATSSRPTGFNEQYFGPGTRLTVT.